This T cell receptor (beta chain) was identified in a study of blood T cell repertoires in COVID-19. Study at large: The study drew acute and convalescent COVID-19 samples from the United States, Italy and Spain. Nucleic acid was either cDNA or gDNA, and it came from T cells, B-cell-depleted T cells, or PBMCs.

V gave up 3 bases and J gave up 3 bases, with 7 bases separating them. The length of the CDR3 is 13 residues. Germline CDR1 MNHNY, CDR2 SVGAGI (reference sequence). How the authors handled the data: For nucleated cells, counts were estimated from reference gene primer amplification. Data came from immunoSEQ multiplex PCR; TCRdb stores just in-frame clones and leaves some out. That table is the source of V, J and clone size, and D and trimming were worked out from the DNA. The sample carries about 280,000 clones, over 75% recorded once. Sequencing was done on a sample of peripheral blood. This TCR was sampled from a man between 50 and 59 years old with active or convalescent COVID-19. The gene calls are TRBV6-6 and TRBJ2-3; D remains ambiguous. The CDR3 nucleotides read TGTGCCAGCAGTTATAGGAGAACAGATACGCAGTATTTT. Protein: CASSYRRTDTQYF.